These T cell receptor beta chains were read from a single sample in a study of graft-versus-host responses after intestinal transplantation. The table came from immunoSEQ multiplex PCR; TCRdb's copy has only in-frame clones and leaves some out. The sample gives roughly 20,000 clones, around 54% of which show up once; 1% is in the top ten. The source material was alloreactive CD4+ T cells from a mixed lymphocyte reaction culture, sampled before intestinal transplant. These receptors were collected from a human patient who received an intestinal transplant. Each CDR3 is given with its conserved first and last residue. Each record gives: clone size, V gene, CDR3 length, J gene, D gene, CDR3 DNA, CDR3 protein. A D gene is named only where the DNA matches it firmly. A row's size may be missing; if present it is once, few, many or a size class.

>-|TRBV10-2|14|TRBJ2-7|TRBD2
TGCGCCAGCACGACTAGCGGGAGCTACTACGAGCAGTACTTC
CASTTSGSYYEQYF
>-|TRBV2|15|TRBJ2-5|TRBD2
TGTGCCAGCAGTCTCGGACTAGCGGGGCGACAGACCCAGTACTTC
CASSLGLAGRQTQYF
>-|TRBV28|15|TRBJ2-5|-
TGTGCCAGCAGGGAACTGACAGGTCGTCAAGAGACCCAGTACTTC
CASRELTGRQETQYF
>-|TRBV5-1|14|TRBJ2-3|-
TGCGCCAGCAACCCGGGACAACCCACAGATACGCAGTATTTT
CASNPGQPTDTQYF
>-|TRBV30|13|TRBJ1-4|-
TGTGCCTGGAAGGGACACCAGAAAGAAAAACTGTTTTTT
CAWKGHQKEKLFF
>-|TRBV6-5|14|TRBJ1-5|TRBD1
TGTGCCAGCAGGAAGGACAGGATCAATCAGCCCCAGCATTTT
CASRKDRINQPQHF
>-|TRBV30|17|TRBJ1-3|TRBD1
TGTGCCTGGGTTCCCGGGACAGGGTGGGTCTCTGGAAACACCATATATTTT
CAWVPGTGWVSGNTIYF
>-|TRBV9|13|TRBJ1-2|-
TGTGCCAGCAGCGTAGCTACCCACTATGGCTACACCTTC
CASSVATHYGYTF
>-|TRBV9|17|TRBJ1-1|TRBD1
TGTGCCAGCAGCGCCCTCTCCGGGACAGGGGTAGGGACTGAAGCTTTCTTT
CASSALSGTGVGTEAFF
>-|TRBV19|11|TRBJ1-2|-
TGTGCCAGTAGTACTAGGGGTGGCTACACCTTC
CASSTRGGYTF
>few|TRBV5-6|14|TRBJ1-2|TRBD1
TGTGCCAGCAGCTGGGACAGGCTCTACTATGGCTACACCTTC
CASSWDRLYYGYTF
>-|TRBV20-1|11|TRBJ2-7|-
TGCAGTGCAAGGGGGAGCTACGAGCAGTACTTC
CSARGSYEQYF
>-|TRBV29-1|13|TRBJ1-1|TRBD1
TGCAGCGTGGCCGGGACAGGGGGCACTGAAGCTTTCTTT
CSVAGTGGTEAFF
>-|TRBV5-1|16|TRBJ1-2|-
TGCGCCAGCAGCTCCGGGGGGACCCCTTCTCACTATGGCTACACCTTC
CASSSGGTPSHYGYTF
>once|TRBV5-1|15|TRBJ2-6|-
TGCGCCAGCAGCTTGCCCAACTCTGGGGCCAACGTCCTGACTTTC
CASSLPNSGANVLTF
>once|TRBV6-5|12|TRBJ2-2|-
TGTGCCAGCAGTTACTCGTACGGGGAGCTGTTTTTT
CASSYSYGELFF
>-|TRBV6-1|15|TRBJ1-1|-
TGTGCCAGCAGTGAAGTCTCGGTCTTGAACACTGAAGCTTTCTTT
CASSEVSVLNTEAFF
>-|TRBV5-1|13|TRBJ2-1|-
TGCGCCAGCAATAAAGTAACAGGCAATGAGCAGTTCTTC
CASNKVTGNEQFF
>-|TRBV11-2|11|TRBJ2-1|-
TGTGCCAGCAGCCGCCCGGGACTTCAGTTCTTC
CASSRPGLQFF
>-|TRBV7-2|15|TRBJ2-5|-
TGTGCCAGCAGCTTAGCGGCAGGGATCCAAGAGACCCAGTACTTC
CASSLAAGIQETQYF
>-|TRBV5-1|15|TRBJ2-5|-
TGCGCCAGCAGCTTGGGTTTTGGGGGGCAAGAGACCCAGTACTTC
CASSLGFGGQETQYF
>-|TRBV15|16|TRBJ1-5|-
TGTGCCACCAGCAGAGACACAGCCCCTAGCAATCAGCCCCAGCATTTT
CATSRDTAPSNQPQHF
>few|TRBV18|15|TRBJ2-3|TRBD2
TGTGCCAGCTCACCACCTAGCGGGAGCACAGATACGCAGTATTTT
CASSPPSGSTDTQYF
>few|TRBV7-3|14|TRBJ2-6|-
TGTGCCAGCAGTTCGGGGTCTGGGGCCAACGTCCTGACTTTC
CASSSGSGANVLTF
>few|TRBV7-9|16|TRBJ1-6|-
TGTGCCAGCAGCTCAACAGGGAGCTCCTATAATTCACCCCTCCACTTT
CASSSTGSSYNSPLHF
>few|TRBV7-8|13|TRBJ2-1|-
TGTGCCAGCAGCTTAATCTTGGGACTTGGGCAGTTCTTC
CASSLILGLGQFF
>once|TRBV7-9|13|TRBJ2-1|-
TGTGCCAGCAGCTGGGGAGCAGCTGTACAGCAGTTCTTC
CASSWGAAVQQFF
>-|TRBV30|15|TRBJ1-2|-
TGTGCCTGGAGTCTTTCCAGGGCGGCAAACTATGGCTACACCTTC
CAWSLSRAANYGYTF
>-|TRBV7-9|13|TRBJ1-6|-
TGTGCCAGCAGCTTAGCCCTCAATTCACCCCTCCACTTT
CASSLALNSPLHF
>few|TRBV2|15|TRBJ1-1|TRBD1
TGTGCCAGCAGTGCACAGGGGGCGGTGAACACTGAAGCTTTCTTT
CASSAQGAVNTEAFF
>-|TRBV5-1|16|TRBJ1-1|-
TGCGCCAGCAGCCGGGAAGCTAGAATAATGAACACTGAAGCTTTCTTT
CASSREARIMNTEAFF
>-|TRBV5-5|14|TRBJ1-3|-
TGTGCCAGCAGCTTAATCTCCTCTGGAAACACCATATATTTT
CASSLISSGNTIYF
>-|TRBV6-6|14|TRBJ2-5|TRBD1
TGTGCCAGCAGCCGACAGGGGGCAGGGGAGACCCAGTACTTC
CASSRQGAGETQYF
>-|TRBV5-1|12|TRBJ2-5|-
TGCGCCAGCAGCTTGTACAGGGAGACCCAGTACTTC
CASSLYRETQYF
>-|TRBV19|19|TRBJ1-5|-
TGTGCCAGTAGTATAGTCCCCACCCTCTTCCCGGGCGGGGATCAGCCCCAGCATTTT
CASSIVPTLFPGGDQPQHF
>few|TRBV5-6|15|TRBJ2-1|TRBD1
TGTGCCAGCAGCAGCGACAGGGGGCGGTACAATGAGCAGTTCTTC
CASSSDRGRYNEQFF
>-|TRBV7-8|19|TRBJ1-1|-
TGTGCCAGCAGCCACGGGTTTCGGGGAGCTGGACTTCCTAACACTGAAGCTTTCTTT
CASSHGFRGAGLPNTEAFF
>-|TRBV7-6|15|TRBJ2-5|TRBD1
TGTGCCACCACCATGGGACAGGGCGGTCAAGAGACCCAGTACTTC
CATTMGQGGQETQYF
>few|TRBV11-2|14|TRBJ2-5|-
TGTGCCAGCAGCCTCCGAGCAGACTTGGAGACCCAGTACTTC
CASSLRADLETQYF
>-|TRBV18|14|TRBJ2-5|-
TGTGCCAGCTCACCACTTCTGCAGGGGGAGACCCAGTACTTC
CASSPLLQGETQYF
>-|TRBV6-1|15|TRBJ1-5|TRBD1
TGTGCCAGCATACCAAGGACAGGGTGGAATCAGCCCCAGCATTTT
CASIPRTGWNQPQHF
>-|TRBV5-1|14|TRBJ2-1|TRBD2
TGCGCCAGCAGCTTGGGCGGGAGGGACAATGAGCAGTTCTTC
CASSLGGRDNEQFF
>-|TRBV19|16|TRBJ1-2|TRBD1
TGTGCCAGTAGCCAGGATATTCGACAGGGGGCGATTGGCTACACCTTC
CASSQDIRQGAIGYTF
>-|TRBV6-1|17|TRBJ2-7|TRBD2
TGTGCCAGCAGTGCCAGGGGGACTAGCGGGAGTTTCTACGAGCAGTACTTC
CASSARGTSGSFYEQYF
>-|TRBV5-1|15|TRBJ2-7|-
TGCGCCAGCAGCCCCGGGACTCCGTTTCCGTACGAGCAGTACTTC
CASSPGTPFPYEQYF
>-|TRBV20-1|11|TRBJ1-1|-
TGCAGTGCTCTTCGACAGGTTGGAGCTTTCTTT
CSALRQVGAFF
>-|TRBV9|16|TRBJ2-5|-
TGTGCCAGCAGCGCCCTAGGTCTTCCTCAAATGGAGACCCAGTACTTC
CASSALGLPQMETQYF
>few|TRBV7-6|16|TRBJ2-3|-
TGTGCCAGCAGCTTAAGGCGGACCGGGGTCACAGATACGCAGTATTTT
CASSLRRTGVTDTQYF
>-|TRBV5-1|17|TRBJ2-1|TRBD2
TGCGCCAGCAGCTTGTTGGTCCCGGGACTAGGATACAATGAGCAGTTCTTC
CASSLLVPGLGYNEQFF
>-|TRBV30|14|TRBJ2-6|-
TGTGCCTGGAGTATCGGCTCTGGGGCCAACGTCCTGACTTTC
CAWSIGSGANVLTF
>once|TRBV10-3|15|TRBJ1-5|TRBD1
TGTGCCATCAGTGGGGGGACAGGGGCGGGTCAGCCCCAGCATTTT
CAISGGTGAGQPQHF
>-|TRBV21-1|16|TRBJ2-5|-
TGTGCCGGACTAGCGGGAGGGCCGAAGTACCAAGAGACCCAGTACTTC
CAGLAGGPKYQETQYF
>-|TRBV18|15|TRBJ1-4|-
TGTGCCAGCTCGTCTTACAGGGAAGCTAATGAAAAACTGTTTTTT
CASSSYREANEKLFF
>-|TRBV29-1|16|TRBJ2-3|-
TGCAGCGTTGGGACCTTCGACAGGACCCGGAAGGATACGCAGTATTTT
CSVGTFDRTRKDTQYF
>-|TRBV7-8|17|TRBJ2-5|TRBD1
TGTGCCAGCACTCAACGATTTCGGACAGGGGCTGGGGAGACCCAGTACTTC
CASTQRFRTGAGETQYF
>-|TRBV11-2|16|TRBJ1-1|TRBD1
TGTGCCAGCAGCTTAGTCCGGACAGGGCGGGGCACTGAAGCTTTCTTT
CASSLVRTGRGTEAFF
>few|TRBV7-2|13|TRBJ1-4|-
TGTGCCAGCAGCTTAGGGCCGAATGAAAAACTGTTTTTT
CASSLGPNEKLFF
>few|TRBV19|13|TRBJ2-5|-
TGTGCCAGTAGGCTTAGCCCGATGGAGACCCAGTACTTC
CASRLSPMETQYF
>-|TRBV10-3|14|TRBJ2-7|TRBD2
TGTGCCATCAGTGGGACTAGCGGCTCCTACGAGCAGTACTTC
CAISGTSGSYEQYF
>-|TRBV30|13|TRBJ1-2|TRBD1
TGTGCCTGGAGTCGCCGACAGGGGGATGGCTACACCTTC
CAWSRRQGDGYTF